This T cell receptor beta chain was profiled in a study of blood T cell repertoires in COVID-19. Study at large: Some COVID-19 samples were acute and others convalescent; all came from the United States, Italy and Spain. PBMCs, B-cell-depleted T cells, or T cells were the source of the cDNA or gDNA that made up the material.

This clone was seen a single time. In germline, CDR1 is DFQATT, CDR2 SNEGSKA (reference sequence). V lost 3 bases, J lost 4 bases, and 9 bases stayed unmatched. This CDR3 is built from 15 residues. Original processing notes: It was from reference gene primer amplification that nucleated cell counts were estimated. The repertoire was sequenced with immunoSEQ multiplex PCR; TCRdb's copy has only in-frame clones and lacks some. For V, J and clone size, that table is used; D and trimming come from the DNA. Found here are approximately 120,000 clones, more than 75% of them singletons; the top ten hold approximately 5%.

This chain uses TRBV20-1 with TRBJ2-5; 9 bases match TRBD1. The specimen was peripheral blood. The clonotype was recovered from a human donor in a cohort sampled during active COVID-19. CDR3 amino acids: CSASPGQGTIETQYF. CDR3 coding DNA: TGCAGTGCTAGTCCGGGACAGGGAACAATAGAGACCCAGTACTTC.